A selection of T cell receptor beta chains follows, all from one sample in a study of siplizumab effects on memory and regulatory T cells. Some clones are missing from TCRdb's copy, which holds only in-frame ones; the method was immunoSEQ multiplex PCR. The sample yields roughly 68,000 clones, roughly 96% seen once. Sequencing was done on a sample of naive CD8+ T cells sorted from blood. These receptors all come from a human donor in good health. CDR3s include the opening cysteine and the closing phenylalanine or tryptophan. A D gene is named only where the DNA matches it firmly. Clone sizes are given selectively: once, few, many, or a class where the clone is expanded.

d_gene: TRBD1
abundance: once
v_gene: TRBV5-6
j_gene: TRBJ2-7
CDR3nt: TGTGCCAGCAGCCAACCGGACAGGGAGCAGTACTTC
CDR3aa: CASSQPDREQYF

d_gene: .
abundance: .
v_gene: TRBV27
j_gene: TRBJ2-7
CDR3nt: TGTGCCAGCAGGCTACGGGAATCCTACGAGCAGTACTTC
CDR3aa: CASRLRESYEQYF

d_gene: TRBD1
abundance: .
v_gene: TRBV27
j_gene: TRBJ2-7
CDR3nt: TGTGCCAGCAGTCCCAACGGACAGGGTTTCTACGAGCAGTACTTC
CDR3aa: CASSPNGQGFYEQYF

d_gene: .
abundance: .
v_gene: TRBV20-1
j_gene: TRBJ1-1
CDR3nt: TGCAGTGCTATTCTGAACACTGAAGCTTTCTTT
CDR3aa: CSAILNTEAFF

d_gene: .
abundance: once
v_gene: TRBV7-9
j_gene: TRBJ2-5
CDR3nt: TGTGCCAGCAGCCCAGCAGGGGGGTCGGAGACCCAGTACTTC
CDR3aa: CASSPAGGSETQYF

d_gene: .
abundance: .
v_gene: TRBV7-3
j_gene: TRBJ2-1
CDR3nt: TGTGCCAGCAGTACCGGGGCCAATGAGCAGTTCTTC
CDR3aa: CASSTGANEQFF

d_gene: .
abundance: .
v_gene: TRBV23-1
j_gene: TRBJ1-2
CDR3nt: TGCGCCAACACCGTGAGGGGTAGACCATCCGTAGAGAACTATGGCTACACCTTC
CDR3aa: CANTVRGRPSVENYGYTF

d_gene: TRBD1
abundance: .
v_gene: TRBV6-1
j_gene: TRBJ1-2
CDR3nt: TGTGCCAGCAGGGACGGGACAGGGGGAGTCTATGGCTACACCTTC
CDR3aa: CASRDGTGGVYGYTF

d_gene: TRBD1
abundance: .
v_gene: TRBV27
j_gene: TRBJ2-7
CDR3nt: TGTGCCAGCAGTTTACATCCGGGACAGACCTACGAGCAGTACTTC
CDR3aa: CASSLHPGQTYEQYF

d_gene: TRBD1
abundance: .
v_gene: TRBV10-3
j_gene: TRBJ2-3
CDR3nt: TGTGCCATCAGTGAGCCCTGGGGGACAGGGGTTTCAGATACGCAGTATTTT
CDR3aa: CAISEPWGTGVSDTQYF

d_gene: TRBD2
abundance: .
v_gene: TRBV7-3
j_gene: TRBJ2-2
CDR3nt: TGTGCCAGCAGCCCCCAGGGGACTAGCGGGTTGATCGGGGAGCTGTTTTTT
CDR3aa: CASSPQGTSGLIGELFF

d_gene: TRBD1
abundance: .
v_gene: TRBV9
j_gene: TRBJ1-4
CDR3nt: TGTGCCAGCAGCTTGACAGGGGATGCTGAAAAACTGTTTTTT
CDR3aa: CASSLTGDAEKLFF

d_gene: .
abundance: .
v_gene: TRBV29-1
j_gene: TRBJ1-1
CDR3nt: TGCAGCGTTGAAGAGGGGACCACTGAAGCTTTCTTT
CDR3aa: CSVEEGTTEAFF

d_gene: TRBD1
abundance: .
v_gene: TRBV7-9
j_gene: TRBJ2-7
CDR3nt: TGTGCCAGCAGTGATAACAGGGGGTTGTCCTACGAGCAGTACTTC
CDR3aa: CASSDNRGLSYEQYF